Given below is one TCR beta chain in context. In Seattle, patients joined the study during active infection and were tracked longitudinally. Measured with immunoSEQ multiplex PCR; TCRdb has only the in-frame clones, and not every one. The sample carries some 72,000 clones, 80% recorded once. The data belong to a study of blood T cell repertoires in COVID-19. Germline V gene sequence: CDR1 KGHSH, CDR2 LQKENI. CDR3 size: 14 residues. Trimming stripped 2 bases from V and 5 bases from J, with 10 bases between. The sequence was collected from a man aged 45-65 years with COVID-19, enrolled during active disease. Sequenced sample: peripheral blood. The chain couples TRBV18 to TRBJ2-1; tentatively, D is TRBD2 (5 bases). The CDR3 is CASSPKRSDNEQFF. In DNA form, the CDR3 reads TGTGCCAGCTCACCAAAGCGGAGTGACAATGAGCAGTTCTTC.